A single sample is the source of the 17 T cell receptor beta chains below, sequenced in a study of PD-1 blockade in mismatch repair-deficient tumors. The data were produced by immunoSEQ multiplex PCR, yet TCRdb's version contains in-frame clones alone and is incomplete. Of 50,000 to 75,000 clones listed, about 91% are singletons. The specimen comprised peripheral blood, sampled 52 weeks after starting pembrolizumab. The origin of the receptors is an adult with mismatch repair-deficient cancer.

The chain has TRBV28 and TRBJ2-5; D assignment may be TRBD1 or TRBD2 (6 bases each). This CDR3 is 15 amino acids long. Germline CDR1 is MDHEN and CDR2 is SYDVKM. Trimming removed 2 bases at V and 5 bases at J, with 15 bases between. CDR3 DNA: TGTGCCAGCAGTTTAGGGGAAGGGGGGCTCGAGACCCAGTACTTC. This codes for CASSLGEGGLETQYF.

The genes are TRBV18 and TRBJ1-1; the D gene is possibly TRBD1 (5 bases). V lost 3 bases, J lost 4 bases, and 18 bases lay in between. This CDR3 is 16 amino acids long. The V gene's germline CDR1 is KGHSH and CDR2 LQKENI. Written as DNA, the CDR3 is TGTGCCAGCTCACCGTACAGAGGATTGGGGGTCACTGAAGCTTTCTTT. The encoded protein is CASSPYRGLGVTEAFF.

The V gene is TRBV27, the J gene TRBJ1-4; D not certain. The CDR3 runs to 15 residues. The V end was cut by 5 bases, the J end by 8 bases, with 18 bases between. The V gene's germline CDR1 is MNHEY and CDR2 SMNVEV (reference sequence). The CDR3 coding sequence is TGTGCCAGCAGTCCCCTACCCCCAGGCTGGGAAAAACTGTTTTTT. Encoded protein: CASSPLPPGWEKLFF.

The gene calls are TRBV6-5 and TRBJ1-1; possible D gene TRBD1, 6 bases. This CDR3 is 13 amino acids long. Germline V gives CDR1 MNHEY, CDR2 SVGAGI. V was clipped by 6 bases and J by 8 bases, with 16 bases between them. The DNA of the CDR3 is TGTGCCAGCAGCGCCAGGGGTCCAACCGAAGCTTTCTTT. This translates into CASSARGPTEAFF.

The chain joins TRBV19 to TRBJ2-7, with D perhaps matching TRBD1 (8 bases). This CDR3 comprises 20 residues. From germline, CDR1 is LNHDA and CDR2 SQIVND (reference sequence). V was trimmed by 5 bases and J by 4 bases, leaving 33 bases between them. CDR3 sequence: CASSPFPGTGRTSGSYEQYF. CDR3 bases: TGTGCCAGTAGTCCCTTTCCCGGGACAGGTAGGACTAGTGGATCATACGAGCAGTACTTC.

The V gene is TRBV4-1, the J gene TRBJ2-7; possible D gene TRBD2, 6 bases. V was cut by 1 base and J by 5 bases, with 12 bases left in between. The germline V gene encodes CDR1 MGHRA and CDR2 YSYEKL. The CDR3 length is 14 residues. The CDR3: CASSQAGRGNEQYF. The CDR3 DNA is TGCGCCAGCAGCCAAGCTGGTCGGGGGAACGAGCAGTACTTC.

The CDR3, as DNA: TGTGCCAGCAGTTTGTCACTAGCGGGAGCGTACGAGCAGTACTTC. It translates to CASSLSLAGAYEQYF. This chain uses TRBV27 with TRBJ2-7; 11 nucleotides line up with TRBD2. Trimming removed 3 bases from V and 4 bases from J; junction bases left unmatched: 5. There are 15 residues in the CDR3. Germline CDR1 and CDR2: MNHEY and SMNVEV (reference sequence).

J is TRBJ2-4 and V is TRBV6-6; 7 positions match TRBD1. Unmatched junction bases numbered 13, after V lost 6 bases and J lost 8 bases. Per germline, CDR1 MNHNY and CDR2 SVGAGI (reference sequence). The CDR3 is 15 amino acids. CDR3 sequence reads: CASRLQTGTFDIQYF. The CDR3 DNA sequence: TGTGCCAGCAGATTACAGACAGGGACGTTTGACATTCAGTACTTC.

CDR3 protein: CASSAGIQETQYF. The DNA for the CDR3 is TGCGCCAGCAGCGCCGGGATTCAAGAGACCCAGTACTTC. The V and J genes are TRBV4-3 and TRBJ2-5; D is possibly TRBD2 (5 bases). From germline, CDR1 is LGHNA and CDR2 YSLEER. There are 13 residues in the CDR3. V was trimmed by 5 bases and J by 2 bases, leaving 9 bases between them.

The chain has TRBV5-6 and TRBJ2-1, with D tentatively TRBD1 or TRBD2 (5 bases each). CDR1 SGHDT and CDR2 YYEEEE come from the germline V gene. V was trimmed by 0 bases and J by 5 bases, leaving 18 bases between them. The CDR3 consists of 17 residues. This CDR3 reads CASSLDRGAGGNNEQFF. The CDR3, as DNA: TGTGCCAGCAGCTTGGATAGGGGTGCGGGTGGCAACAATGAGCAGTTCTTC.

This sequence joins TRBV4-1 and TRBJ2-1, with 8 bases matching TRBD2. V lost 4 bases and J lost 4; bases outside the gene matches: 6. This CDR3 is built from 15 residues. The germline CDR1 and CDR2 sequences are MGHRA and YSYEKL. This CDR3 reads CASSRALAGYNEQFF. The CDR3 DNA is TGCGCCAGCAGCCGAGCCCTAGCGGGTTACAATGAGCAGTTCTTC.

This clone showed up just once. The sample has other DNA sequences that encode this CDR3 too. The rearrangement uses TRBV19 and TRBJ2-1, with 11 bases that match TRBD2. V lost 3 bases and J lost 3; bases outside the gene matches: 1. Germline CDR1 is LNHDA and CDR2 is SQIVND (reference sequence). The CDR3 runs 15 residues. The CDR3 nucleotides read TGTGCCAGTAGTATTGGGACTAGCGGCTACAATGAGCAGTTCTTC. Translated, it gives CASSIGTSGYNEQFF.

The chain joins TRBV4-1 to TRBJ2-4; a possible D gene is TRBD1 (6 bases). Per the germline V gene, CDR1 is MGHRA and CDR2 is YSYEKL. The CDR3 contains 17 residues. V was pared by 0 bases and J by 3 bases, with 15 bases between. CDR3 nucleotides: TGCGCCAGCAGCCAAGATAGGGCTGGGGGCGGCAAAAACATTCAGTACTTC. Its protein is CASSQDRAGGGKNIQYF.

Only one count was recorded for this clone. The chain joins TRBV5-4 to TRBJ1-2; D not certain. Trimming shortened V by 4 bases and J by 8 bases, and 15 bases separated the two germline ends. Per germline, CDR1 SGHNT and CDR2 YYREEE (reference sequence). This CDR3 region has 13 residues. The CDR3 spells CASSPASIHGYTF. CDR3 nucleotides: TGTGCCAGCAGCCCGGCCAGTATCCACGGCTACACCTTC.

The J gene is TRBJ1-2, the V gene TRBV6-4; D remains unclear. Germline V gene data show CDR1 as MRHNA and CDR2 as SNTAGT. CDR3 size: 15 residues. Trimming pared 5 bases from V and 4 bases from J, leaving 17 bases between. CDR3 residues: CASSPSIEGGYGYTF. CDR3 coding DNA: TGTGCCAGCAGTCCCTCAATAGAGGGAGGCTATGGCTACACCTTC.

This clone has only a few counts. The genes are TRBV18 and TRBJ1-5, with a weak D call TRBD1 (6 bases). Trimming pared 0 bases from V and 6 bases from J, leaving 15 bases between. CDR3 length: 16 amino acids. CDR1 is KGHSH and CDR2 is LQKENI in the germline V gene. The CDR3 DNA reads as TGTGCCAGCTCACCACCGGGAGGGGGGAATAGTCAGCCCCAGCATTTT. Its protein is CASSPPGGGNSQPQHF.

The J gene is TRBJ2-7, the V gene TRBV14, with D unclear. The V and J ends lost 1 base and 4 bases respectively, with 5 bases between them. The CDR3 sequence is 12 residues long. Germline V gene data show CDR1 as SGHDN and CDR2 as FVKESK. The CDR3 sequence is CASSQGAYEQYF. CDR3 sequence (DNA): TGTGCCAGCAGCCAAGGGGCGTACGAGCAGTACTTC.